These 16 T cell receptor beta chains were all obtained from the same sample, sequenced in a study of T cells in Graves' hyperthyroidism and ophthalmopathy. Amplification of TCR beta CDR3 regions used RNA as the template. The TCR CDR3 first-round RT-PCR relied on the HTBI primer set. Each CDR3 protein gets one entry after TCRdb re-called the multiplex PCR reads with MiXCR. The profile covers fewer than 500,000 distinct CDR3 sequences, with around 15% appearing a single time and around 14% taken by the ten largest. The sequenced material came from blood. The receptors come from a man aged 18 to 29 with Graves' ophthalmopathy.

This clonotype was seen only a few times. CDR3 in DNA: TGTGCCATCAAGGGCGGACAGGGGGAAGAGACCCAGTACTTC. Protein product: CAIKGGQGEETQYF. The chain links TRBV10-3 to TRBJ2-5; 10 positions agree with TRBD1. V gave up 7 bases and J gave up 3 bases; unmatched junction bases: 5. The CDR3 spans 14 residues. Germline-derived CDR1 and CDR2 are ENHRY and SYGVKD.

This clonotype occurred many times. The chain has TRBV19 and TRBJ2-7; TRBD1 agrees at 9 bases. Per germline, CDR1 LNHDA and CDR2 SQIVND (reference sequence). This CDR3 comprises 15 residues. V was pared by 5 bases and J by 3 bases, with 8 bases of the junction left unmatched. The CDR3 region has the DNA TGTGCCAGTAGTCCGGACAGGGGCTCACGCTACGAGCAGTACTTC. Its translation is CASSPDRGSRYEQYF.

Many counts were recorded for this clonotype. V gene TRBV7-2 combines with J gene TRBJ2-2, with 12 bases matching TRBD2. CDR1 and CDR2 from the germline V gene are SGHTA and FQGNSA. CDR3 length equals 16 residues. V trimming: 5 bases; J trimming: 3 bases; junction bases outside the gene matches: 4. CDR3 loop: CASSPGLAGYTGELFF. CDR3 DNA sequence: TGTGCCAGCAGCCCCGGACTAGCGGGATACACCGGGGAGCTGTTTTTT.

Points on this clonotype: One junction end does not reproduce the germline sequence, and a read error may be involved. The CDR3 loop is CGGGEGRGYEQYF. CDR3 nucleotides: TGTGGCGGAGGAGAGGGGCGGGGTTACGAGCAGTACTTC. The chain links TRBV20-1 to TRBJ2-7; D is perhaps TRBD2 (6 bases). The CDR3 runs 13 residues. The germline V gene has CDR1 DFQATT and CDR2 SNEGSKA (reference sequence).

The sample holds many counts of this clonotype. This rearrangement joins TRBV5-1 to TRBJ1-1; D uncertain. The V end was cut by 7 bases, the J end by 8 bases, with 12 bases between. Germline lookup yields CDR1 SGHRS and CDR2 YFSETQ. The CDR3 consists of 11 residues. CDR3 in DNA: TGCGCCAGCGGTGAGTTAGGGGAAGCTTTCTTT. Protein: CASGELGEAFF.

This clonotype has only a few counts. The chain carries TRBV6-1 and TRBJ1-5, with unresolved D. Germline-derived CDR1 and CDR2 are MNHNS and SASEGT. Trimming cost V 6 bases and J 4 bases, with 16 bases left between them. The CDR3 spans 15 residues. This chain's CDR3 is CASSMGGLWNQPQHF. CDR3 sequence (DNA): TGTGCCAGCAGCATGGGTGGGTTGTGGAATCAGCCCCAGCATTTT.

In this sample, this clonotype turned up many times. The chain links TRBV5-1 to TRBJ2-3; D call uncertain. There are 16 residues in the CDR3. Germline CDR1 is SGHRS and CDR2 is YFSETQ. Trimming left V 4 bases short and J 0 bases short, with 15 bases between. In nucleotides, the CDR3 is TGCGCCAGCAGCGTCTCACAGCATTCTAGCACAGATACGCAGTATTTT. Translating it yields CASSVSQHSSTDTQYF.

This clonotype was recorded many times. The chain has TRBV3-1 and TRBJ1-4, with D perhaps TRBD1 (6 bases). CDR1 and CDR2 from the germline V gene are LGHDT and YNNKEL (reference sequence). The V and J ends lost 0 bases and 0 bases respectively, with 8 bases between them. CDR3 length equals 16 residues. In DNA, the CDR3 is TGTGCCAGCAGCCAAGACAGGGGTCCAACTAATGAAAAACTGTTTTTT. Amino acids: CASSQDRGPTNEKLFF.

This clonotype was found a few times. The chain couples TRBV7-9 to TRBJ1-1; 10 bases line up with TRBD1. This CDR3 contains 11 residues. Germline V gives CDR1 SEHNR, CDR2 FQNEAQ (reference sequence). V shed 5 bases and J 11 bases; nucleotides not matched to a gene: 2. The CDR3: CASSQGQGAFF. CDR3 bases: TGTGCCAGCAGCCAGGGACAGGGGGCTTTCTTT.

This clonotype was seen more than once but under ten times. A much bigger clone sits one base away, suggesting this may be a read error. CDR3 sequence reads: CASANGQSDSPLHF. The DNA for the CDR3 is TGCGCCAGCGCTAATGGACAGTCAGATTCACCCCTCCACTTT. The gene calls are TRBV5-1 and TRBJ1-6; TRBD1 is a possible D gene (6 bases). Trimming removed 7 bases at V and 8 bases at J, with 16 bases between. Per germline, CDR1 SGHRS and CDR2 YFSETQ. This CDR3 has 14 amino acids.

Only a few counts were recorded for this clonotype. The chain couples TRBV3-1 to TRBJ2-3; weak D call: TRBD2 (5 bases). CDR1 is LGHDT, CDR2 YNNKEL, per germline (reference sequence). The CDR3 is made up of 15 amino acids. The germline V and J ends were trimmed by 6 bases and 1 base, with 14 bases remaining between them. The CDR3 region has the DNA TGTGCCAGCAGGCATACCCCGAGGGGCACAGATACGCAGTATTTT. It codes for CASRHTPRGTDTQYF.

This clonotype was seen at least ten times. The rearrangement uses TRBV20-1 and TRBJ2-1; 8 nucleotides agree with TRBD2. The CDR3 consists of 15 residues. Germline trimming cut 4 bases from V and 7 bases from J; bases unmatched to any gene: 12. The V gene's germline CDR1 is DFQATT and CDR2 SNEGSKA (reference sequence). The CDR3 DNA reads TGCAGTGCTACGAGCGGGAGCGGTCCCCTGAATGAGCAGTTCTTC. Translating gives CSATSGSGPLNEQFF.

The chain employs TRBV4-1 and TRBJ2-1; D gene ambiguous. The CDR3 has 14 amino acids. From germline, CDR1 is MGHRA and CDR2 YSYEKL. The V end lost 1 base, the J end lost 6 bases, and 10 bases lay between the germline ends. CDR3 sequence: CASSQAAESNEQFF. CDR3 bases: TGCGCCAGCAGCCAAGCGGCGGAGAGCAATGAGCAGTTCTTC.

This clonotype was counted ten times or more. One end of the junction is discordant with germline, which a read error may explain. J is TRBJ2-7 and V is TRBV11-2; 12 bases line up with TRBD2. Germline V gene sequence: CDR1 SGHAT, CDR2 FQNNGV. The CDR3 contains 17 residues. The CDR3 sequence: CASSLDLGLAGFYEQYF. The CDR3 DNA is TGTGCCAGCAGCCTAGACCTCGGACTAGCGGGATTCTACGAGCAGTACTTC.

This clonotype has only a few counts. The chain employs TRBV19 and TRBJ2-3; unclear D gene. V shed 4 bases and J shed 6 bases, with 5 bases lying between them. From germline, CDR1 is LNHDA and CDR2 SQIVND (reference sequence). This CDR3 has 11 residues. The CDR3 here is CASSRWDTQYF. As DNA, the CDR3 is TGTGCCAGTAGTAGGTGGGATACGCAGTATTTT. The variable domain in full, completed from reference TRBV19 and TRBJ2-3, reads DGGITQSPKYLFRKEGQNVTLSCEQNLNHDAMYWYRQDPGQGLRLIYYSQIVNDFQKGDIAEGYSVSREKKESFPLTVTSAQKNPTAFYLCASSRWDTQYFGPGTRLTVL.

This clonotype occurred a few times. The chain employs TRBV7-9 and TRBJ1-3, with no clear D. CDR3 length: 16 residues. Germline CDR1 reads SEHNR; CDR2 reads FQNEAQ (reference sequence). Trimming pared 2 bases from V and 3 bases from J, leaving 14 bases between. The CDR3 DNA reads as TGTGCCAGCAGCTTAAGTCACAGTTCCGATGGAAACACCATATATTTT. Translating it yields CASSLSHSSDGNTIYF.